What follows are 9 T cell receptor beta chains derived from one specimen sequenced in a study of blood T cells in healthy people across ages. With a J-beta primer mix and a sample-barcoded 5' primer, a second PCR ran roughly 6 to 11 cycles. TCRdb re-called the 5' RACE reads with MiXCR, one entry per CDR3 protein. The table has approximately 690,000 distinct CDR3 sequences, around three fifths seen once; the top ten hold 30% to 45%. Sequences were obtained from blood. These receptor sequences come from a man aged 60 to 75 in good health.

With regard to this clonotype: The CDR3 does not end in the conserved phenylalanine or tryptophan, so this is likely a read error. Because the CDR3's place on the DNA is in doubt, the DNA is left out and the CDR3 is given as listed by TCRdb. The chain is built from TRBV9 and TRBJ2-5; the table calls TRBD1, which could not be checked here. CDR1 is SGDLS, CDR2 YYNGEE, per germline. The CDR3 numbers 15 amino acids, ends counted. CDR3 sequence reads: CASSVADIHGYTFGS.

The CDR3 DNA sequence: TGTGCCATAACACTAGCAAACTATGGCTACACCTTC. Protein: CAITLANYGYTF. This chain connects TRBV2 to TRBJ1-2; D gene uncertain. Trimming pared 10 bases from V and 2 bases from J, leaving 11 bases between. Looked up from germline, CDR1 is SNHLY and CDR2 is FYNNEI. The CDR3 extends over 12 amino acids.

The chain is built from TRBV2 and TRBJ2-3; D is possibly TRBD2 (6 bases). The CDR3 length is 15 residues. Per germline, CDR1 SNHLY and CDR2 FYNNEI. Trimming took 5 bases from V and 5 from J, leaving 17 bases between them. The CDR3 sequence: CASSSLGGSKDTQYF. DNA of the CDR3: TGTGCCAGCAGTTCGCTGGGGGGATCTAAAGATACGCAGTATTTT.

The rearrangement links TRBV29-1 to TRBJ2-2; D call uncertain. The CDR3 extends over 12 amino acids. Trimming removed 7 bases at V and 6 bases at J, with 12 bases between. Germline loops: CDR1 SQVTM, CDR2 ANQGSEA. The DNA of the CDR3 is TGCAGCGGTATCCGACCCGCCGGGGAGCTGTTTTTT. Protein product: CSGIRPAGELFF.

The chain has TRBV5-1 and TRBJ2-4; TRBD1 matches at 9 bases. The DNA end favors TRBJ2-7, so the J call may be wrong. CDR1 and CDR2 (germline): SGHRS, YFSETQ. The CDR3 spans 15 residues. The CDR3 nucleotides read TGCGCCAGCATCCTTCGTCCCGGGACAGGGAACGAGCAGTACTTC. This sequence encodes CASILRPGTGNEQYF.

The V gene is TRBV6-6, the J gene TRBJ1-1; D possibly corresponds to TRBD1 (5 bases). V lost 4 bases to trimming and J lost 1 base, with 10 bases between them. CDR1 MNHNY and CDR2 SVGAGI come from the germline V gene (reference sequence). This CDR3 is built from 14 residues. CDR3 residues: CASSSGPRNTEAFF. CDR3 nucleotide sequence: TGTGCCAGCAGTTCGGGACCGAGGAACACTGAAGCTTTCTTT.

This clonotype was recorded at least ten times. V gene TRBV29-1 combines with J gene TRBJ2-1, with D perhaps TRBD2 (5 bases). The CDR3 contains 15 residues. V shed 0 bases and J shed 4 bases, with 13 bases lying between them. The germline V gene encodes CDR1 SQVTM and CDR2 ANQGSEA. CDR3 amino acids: CSVEEWASRYNEQFF. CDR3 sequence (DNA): TGCAGCGTTGAAGAGTGGGCTAGCAGATACAATGAGCAGTTCTTC.

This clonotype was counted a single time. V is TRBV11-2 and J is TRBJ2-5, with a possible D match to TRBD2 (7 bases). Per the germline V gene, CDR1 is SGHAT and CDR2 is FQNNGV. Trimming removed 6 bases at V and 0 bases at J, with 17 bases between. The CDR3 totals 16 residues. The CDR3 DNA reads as TGTGCCAGCAGTTACACGGGGGGCCAGTACCAAGAGACCCAGTACTTC. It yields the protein CASSYTGGQYQETQYF.

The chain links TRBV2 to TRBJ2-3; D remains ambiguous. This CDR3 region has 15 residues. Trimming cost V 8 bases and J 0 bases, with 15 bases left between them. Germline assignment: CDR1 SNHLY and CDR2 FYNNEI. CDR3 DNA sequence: TGTGCCAGCGGTTTTTTCTCTACTAGCACAGATACGCAGTATTTT. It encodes CASGFFSTSTDTQYF.